This TCR beta chain is drawn from a study of Graves' ophthalmopathy and Graves' hyperthyroidism. This clonotype was counted at least ten times. RNA transcripts provided the template for amplifying TCR beta CDR3 regions. Investigators did first-round RT-PCR with HTBI primers, then second-round multiplex PCR. TCRdb processed the multiplex PCR reads anew with MiXCR; each CDR3 protein has one entry. This table holds about 410,000 distinct CDR3 sequences, about 18% found once. Ophthalmopathy in the donors was of moderate-to-severe activity, with CAS ≥3, NOSPECS ≥4 and duration under 3 months. Sequencing input: peripheral blood. The receptor's source is a young woman with Graves' ophthalmopathy.

CDR3 amino acids: CASRFGQANTEAFF. For the CDR3, the DNA is TGTGCCAGTAGATTTGGTCAGGCGAACACTGAAGCTTTCTTT. The rearrangement uses TRBV19 and TRBJ1-1; unclear D gene. The germline V and J ends were trimmed by 6 bases and 1 base, with 12 bases remaining between them. CDR1 is LNHDA, CDR2 SQIVND, per germline (reference sequence). The CDR3 is 14 amino acids.